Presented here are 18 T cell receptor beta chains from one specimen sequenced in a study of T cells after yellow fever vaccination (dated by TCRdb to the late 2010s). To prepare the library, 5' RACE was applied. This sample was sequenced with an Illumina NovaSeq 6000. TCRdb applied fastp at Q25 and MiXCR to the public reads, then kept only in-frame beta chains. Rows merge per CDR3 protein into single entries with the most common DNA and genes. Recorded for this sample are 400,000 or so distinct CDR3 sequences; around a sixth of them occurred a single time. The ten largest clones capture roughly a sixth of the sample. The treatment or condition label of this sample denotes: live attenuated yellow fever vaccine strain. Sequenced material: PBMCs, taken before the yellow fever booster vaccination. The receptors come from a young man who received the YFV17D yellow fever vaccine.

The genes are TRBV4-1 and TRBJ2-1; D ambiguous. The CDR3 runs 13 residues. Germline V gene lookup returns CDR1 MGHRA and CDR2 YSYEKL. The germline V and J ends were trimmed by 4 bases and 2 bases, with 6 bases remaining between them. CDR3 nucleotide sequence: TGCGCCAGCAGCCCCGCGCCCTACAATGAGCAGTTCTTC. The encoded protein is CASSPAPYNEQFF.

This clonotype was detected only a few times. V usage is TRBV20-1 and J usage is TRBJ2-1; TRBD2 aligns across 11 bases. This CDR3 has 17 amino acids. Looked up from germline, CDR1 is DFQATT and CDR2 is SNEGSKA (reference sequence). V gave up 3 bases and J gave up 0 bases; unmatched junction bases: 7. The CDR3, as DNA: TGCAGTGCTAGGCGGCTAGCGGGGGGCCGCTCCTACAATGAGCAGTTCTTC. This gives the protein CSARRLAGGRSYNEQFF.

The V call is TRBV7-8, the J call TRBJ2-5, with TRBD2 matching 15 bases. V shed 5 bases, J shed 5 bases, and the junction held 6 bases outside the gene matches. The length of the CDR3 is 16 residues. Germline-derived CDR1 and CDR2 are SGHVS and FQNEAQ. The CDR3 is CASSPRTSGGEETQYF. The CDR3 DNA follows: TGTGCCAGCAGCCCACGGACTAGCGGGGGGGAGGAGACCCAGTACTTC.

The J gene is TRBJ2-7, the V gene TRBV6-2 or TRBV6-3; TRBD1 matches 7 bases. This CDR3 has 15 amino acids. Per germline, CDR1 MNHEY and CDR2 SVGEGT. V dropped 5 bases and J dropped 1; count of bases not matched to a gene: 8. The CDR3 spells CASSTYRGESYEQYV. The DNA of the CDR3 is TGTGCCAGCAGTACATACAGGGGTGAATCCTACGAGCAGTACGTC.

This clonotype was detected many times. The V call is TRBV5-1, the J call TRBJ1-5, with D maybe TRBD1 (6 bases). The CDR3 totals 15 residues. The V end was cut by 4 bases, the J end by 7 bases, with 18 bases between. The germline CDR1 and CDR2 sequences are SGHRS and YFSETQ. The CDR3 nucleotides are TGCGCCAGCAGCGTCGGAACAGGGTATGGACAGCCCCAGCATTTT. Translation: CASSVGTGYGQPQHF.

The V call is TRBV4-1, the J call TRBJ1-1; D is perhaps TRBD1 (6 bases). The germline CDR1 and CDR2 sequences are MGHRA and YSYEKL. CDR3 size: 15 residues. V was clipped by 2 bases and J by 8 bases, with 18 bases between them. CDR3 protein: CASSQYWGQDREAFF. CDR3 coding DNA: TGCGCCAGCAGCCAATATTGGGGCCAAGACAGGGAAGCTTTCTTT.

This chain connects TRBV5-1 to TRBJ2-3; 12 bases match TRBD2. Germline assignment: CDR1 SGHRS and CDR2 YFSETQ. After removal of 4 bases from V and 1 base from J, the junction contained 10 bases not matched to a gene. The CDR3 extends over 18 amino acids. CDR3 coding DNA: TGCGCCAGCAGCGGCGGTACTAGCGGGGGGCAGGGCACAGATACGCAGTATTTT. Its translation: CASSGGTSGGQGTDTQYF.

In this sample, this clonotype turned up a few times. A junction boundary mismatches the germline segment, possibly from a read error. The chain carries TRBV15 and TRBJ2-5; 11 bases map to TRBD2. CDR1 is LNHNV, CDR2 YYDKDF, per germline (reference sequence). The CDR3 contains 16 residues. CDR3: CVTSRRLAGGKETQYF. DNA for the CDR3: TGTGTCACCAGCAGGCGATTAGCGGGGGGGAAGGAGACCCAGTACTTC.

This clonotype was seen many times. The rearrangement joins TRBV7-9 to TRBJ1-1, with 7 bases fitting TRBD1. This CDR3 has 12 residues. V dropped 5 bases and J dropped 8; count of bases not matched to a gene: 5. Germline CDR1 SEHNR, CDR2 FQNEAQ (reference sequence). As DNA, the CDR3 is TGTGCCAGCAGCGGAGGGGGCTTGGAAGCTTTCTTT. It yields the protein CASSGGGLEAFF.

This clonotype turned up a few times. CDR3 residues: CASSASGGGYNEQFF. For the CDR3, the DNA is TGTGCCAGCAGCGCTAGCGGGGGGGGCTACAATGAGCAGTTCTTC. This chain connects TRBV7-9 to TRBJ2-1; 12 bases align to TRBD2. The CDR3 extends over 15 amino acids. V was pared by 5 bases and J by 3 bases, with 2 bases of the junction left unmatched. CDR1 and CDR2 (germline): SEHNR, FQNEAQ (reference sequence).

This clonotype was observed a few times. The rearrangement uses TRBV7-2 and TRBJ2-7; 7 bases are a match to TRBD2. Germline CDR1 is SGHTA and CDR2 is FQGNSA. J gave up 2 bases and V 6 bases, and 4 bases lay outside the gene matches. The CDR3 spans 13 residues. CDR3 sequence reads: CASRTSSAYEQYF. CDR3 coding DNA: TGTGCCAGCAGGACTAGCAGCGCCTACGAGCAGTACTTC.

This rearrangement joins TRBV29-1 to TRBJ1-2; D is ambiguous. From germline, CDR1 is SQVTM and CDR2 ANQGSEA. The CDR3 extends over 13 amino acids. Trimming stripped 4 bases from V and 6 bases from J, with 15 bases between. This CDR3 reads CSVARAALNGYTF. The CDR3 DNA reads TGCAGCGTTGCAAGGGCGGCCCTCAATGGCTACACCTTC.

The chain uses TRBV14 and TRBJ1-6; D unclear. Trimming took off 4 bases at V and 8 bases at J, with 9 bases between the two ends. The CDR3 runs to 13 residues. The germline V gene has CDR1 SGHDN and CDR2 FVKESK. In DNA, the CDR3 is TGTGCCAGCAGCCCCAGGAGGGATTCACCCCTCCACTTT. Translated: CASSPRRDSPLHF.

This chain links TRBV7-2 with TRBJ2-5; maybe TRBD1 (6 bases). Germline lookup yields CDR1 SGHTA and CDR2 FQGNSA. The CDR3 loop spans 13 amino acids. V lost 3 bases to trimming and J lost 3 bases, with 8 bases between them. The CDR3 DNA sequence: TGTGCCAGCAGCTTTAACAGGGAAGAGACCCAGTACTTC. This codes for CASSFNREETQYF.

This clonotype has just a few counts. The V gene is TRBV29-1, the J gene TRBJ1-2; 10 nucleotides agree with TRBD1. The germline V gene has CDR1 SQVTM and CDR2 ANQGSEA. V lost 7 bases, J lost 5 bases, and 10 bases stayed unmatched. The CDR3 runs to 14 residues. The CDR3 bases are TGCAGCGGCCAGACAGGGGGCCGAGGGTATGGCTACACCTTC. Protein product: CSGQTGGRGYGYTF.

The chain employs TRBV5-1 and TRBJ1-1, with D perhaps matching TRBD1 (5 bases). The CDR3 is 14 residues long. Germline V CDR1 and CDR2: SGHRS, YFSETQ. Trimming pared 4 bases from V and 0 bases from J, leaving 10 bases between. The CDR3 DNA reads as TGCGCCAGCAGCGAACAGGACATGAACACTGAAGCTTTCTTT. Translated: CASSEQDMNTEAFF. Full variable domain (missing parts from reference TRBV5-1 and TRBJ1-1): KAGVTQTPRYLIKTRGQQVTLSCSPISGHRSVSWYQQTPGQGLQFLFEYFSETQRNKGNFPGRFSGRQFSNSRSEMNVSTLELGDSALYLCASSEQDMNTEAFFGQGTRLTVV.

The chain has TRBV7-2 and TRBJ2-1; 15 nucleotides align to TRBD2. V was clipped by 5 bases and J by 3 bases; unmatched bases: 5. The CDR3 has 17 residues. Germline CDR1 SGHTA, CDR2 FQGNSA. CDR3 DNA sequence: TGTGCCAGCAGCCCTGGGACTAGCGGGGGGTACTACAATGAGCAGTTCTTC. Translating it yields CASSPGTSGGYYNEQFF.

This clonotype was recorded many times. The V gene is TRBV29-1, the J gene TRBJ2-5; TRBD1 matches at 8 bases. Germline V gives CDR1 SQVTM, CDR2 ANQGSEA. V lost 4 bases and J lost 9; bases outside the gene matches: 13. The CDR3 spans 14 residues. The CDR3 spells CSVGPTGGTVAQYF. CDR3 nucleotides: TGCAGCGTTGGCCCCACAGGGGGGACGGTGGCCCAGTACTTC.